This entry features one TCR beta chain sequence. The data stem from a study of T cell changes during pregnancy in multiple sclerosis. Profiled with immunoSEQ multiplex PCR; TCRdb holds only in-frame clones, not every one. The data show 40,000 to 45,000 clones, with 90% seen just once and 0.7% held by the top ten. V was trimmed by 3 bases and J by 3 bases, leaving 12 bases between them. CDR3 length: 15 amino acids. Germline lookup yields CDR1 LNHDA and CDR2 SQIVND (reference sequence). Specimen: CD4+ T cells from peripheral blood mononuclear cells, collected before pregnancy. The receptor was derived from a female donor with multiple sclerosis, enrolled in a pregnancy study. This chain joins TRBV19 and TRBJ2-1, with D unclear. CDR3: CASSIRTAGYNEQFF. DNA of the CDR3: TGTGCCAGTAGTATTCGAACTGCAGGCTACAATGAGCAGTTCTTC.